This T cell receptor (beta chain) was sequenced for a study of T-cell reconstitution after alpha-beta-depleted transplantation in children. General observations from the study: In patients about two months after transplant, alpha-beta T cells reportedly arose from several hundred expanded graft clones. The high TCRbeta diversity at day 60 in some patients came from surviving recipient T cells and thymic progenitors. It was newly produced T cells that mostly accounted for T-cell counts and diversity one year after transplant.

As it was prepared, the TCRbeta library received unique molecular identifiers. TCRdb re-called the PCR reads with MiXCR, one entry per CDR3 protein. The sample contains over 200,000 distinct CDR3 sequences, under 8.5% of which appear only once. A remark on this clonotype: Its specificity is not known.

Germline assignment: CDR1 SGHTA and CDR2 FQGNSA. The CDR3 consists of 17 residues. V dropped 2 bases and J dropped 0 bases, with 14 bases sitting between them. This specimen was PBMCs, mostly from graft donor cells, taken 360 days after TCRalphabeta/CD19-depleted stem cell transplant. The sequence was obtained from a male patient aged 2-15 years who had a stem cell transplant for acute myeloid leukemia, so the T cells may come from the graft donor. The chain carries TRBV7-2 and TRBJ2-1; D gene uncertain. The CDR3 DNA is TGTGCCAGCAGCTTATTTTTTCCCCGGTTCTCCTACAATGAGCAGTTCTTC. Its translation: CASSLFFPRFSYNEQFF.